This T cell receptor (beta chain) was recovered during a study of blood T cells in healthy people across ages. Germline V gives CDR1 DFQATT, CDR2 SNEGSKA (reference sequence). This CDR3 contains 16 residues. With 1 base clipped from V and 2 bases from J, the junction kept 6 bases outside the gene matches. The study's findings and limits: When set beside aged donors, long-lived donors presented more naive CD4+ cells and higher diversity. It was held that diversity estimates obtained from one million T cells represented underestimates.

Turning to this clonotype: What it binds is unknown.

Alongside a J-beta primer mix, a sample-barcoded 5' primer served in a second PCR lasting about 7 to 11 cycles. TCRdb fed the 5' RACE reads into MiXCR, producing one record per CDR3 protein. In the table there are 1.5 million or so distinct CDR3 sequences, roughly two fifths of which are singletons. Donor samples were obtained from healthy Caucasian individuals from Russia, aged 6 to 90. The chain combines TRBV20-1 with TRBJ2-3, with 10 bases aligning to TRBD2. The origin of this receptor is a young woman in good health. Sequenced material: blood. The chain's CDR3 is CSARVWTSGLTDTQYF. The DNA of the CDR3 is TGCAGTGCTAGAGTTTGGACTAGCGGACTCACAGATACGCAGTATTTT.